The rows below give T cell receptor beta chains drawn from one sample of a study of vaccination and CD4 T cells after COVID-19. Which antigens these TCRs recognize remains unknown. TCRdb independently ran MiXCR on the PCR reads; one entry per CDR3 protein. The sample lists about 16,000 distinct CDR3 sequences, roughly 57% seen once, with approximately 15% in the top ten. The starting material was CD4+ T cells from blood, cultured in vitro, obtained about 7 months after SARS-CoV-2 vaccination. Receptors were obtained from a human donor who had recovered from COVID-19. Both conserved end residues are part of each CDR3. A D gene is named only where the DNA matches it firmly. Size is omitted from some rows. Given values are once, few, many or a class for expanded clones.

J gene: TRBJ2-1; clone size: -; D gene: -; V gene: TRBV20-1; CDR3 DNA: TGCAGTGCTCAGGCGCAGTATACCTACAATGAGCAGTTCTTC; CDR3 protein: CSAQAQYTYNEQFF
J gene: TRBJ1-2; clone size: -; D gene: -; V gene: TRBV6-1; CDR3 DNA: TGTGCCAGCAGTGAAAGGGGGTATGGCTACACCTTC; CDR3 protein: CASSERGYGYTF
J gene: TRBJ2-5; clone size: few; D gene: -; V gene: TRBV24-1; CDR3 DNA: TGTGCCACCAGTGATCCCGGACGGGGTCAAGAGACCCAGTACTTC; CDR3 protein: CATSDPGRGQETQYF
J gene: TRBJ1-2; clone size: -; D gene: -; V gene: TRBV27; CDR3 DNA: TGTGCCAGCAGTACGTCAGGGGTAGGTGGCTACACCTTC; CDR3 protein: CASSTSGVGGYTF
J gene: TRBJ1-2; clone size: -; D gene: TRBD1; V gene: TRBV5-1; CDR3 DNA: TGCGCCAGCAGCGGGGGGACAGGGGATAACTATGGCTACACCTTC; CDR3 protein: CASSGGTGDNYGYTF
J gene: TRBJ2-5; clone size: once; D gene: -; V gene: TRBV18; CDR3 DNA: TGTGCCAGCTCACCACAGACCCAATTAGGGACCCAGTACTTC; CDR3 protein: CASSPQTQLGTQYF
J gene: TRBJ2-3; clone size: -; D gene: -; V gene: TRBV7-2; CDR3 DNA: TGTGCCAGCACCACCGTAAGAGGGGGGGCTACGCAGTATTTT; CDR3 protein: CASTTVRGGATQYF
J gene: TRBJ2-5; clone size: -; D gene: TRBD1; V gene: TRBV5-4; CDR3 DNA: TGTGCCAGCAGCCCGGACAGTGGGACAGTGCGGCCAGAGACCCAGTACTTC; CDR3 protein: CASSPDSGTVRPETQYF
J gene: TRBJ2-7; clone size: once; D gene: -; V gene: TRBV7-2; CDR3 DNA: TGTGCCAGCAGTGGGCAGCTCGACTCCTACGAGCAGTACTTC; CDR3 protein: CASSGQLDSYEQYF
J gene: TRBJ2-5; clone size: -; D gene: -; V gene: TRBV7-2; CDR3 DNA: TGTGCCAGCAGCTTAGGTGGCCTGGGGGAGACCCAGTACTTC; CDR3 protein: CASSLGGLGETQYF
J gene: TRBJ2-1; clone size: -; D gene: -; V gene: TRBV6-5; CDR3 DNA: TGTGCCAGCAGGTACAGGGTTGGCGCCTACAATGAGCAGTTCTTC; CDR3 protein: CASRYRVGAYNEQFF
J gene: TRBJ2-5; clone size: -; D gene: -; V gene: TRBV19; CDR3 DNA: TGTGCCAGTAGTCCCGGACAACGAATAGGGGAGACCCAGTACTTC; CDR3 protein: CASSPGQRIGETQYF
J gene: TRBJ2-3; clone size: -; D gene: -; V gene: TRBV7-2; CDR3 DNA: TGTGCCAGCAGCTTCTACACAGATACGCAGTATTTT; CDR3 protein: CASSFYTDTQYF
J gene: TRBJ2-7; clone size: few; D gene: TRBD2; V gene: TRBV24-1; CDR3 DNA: TGTGCCACCAGTGATTCGGGGGGGCCCTCCTACGAGCAGTACTTC; CDR3 protein: CATSDSGGPSYEQYF
J gene: TRBJ2-7; clone size: -; D gene: -; V gene: TRBV27; CDR3 DNA: TGTGCCAGCAGTCCGAACCCGACCGTCCCCCGGAGCTCCTACGAGCAGTACTTC; CDR3 protein: CASSPNPTVPRSSYEQYF
J gene: TRBJ1-5; clone size: -; D gene: -; V gene: TRBV10-3; CDR3 DNA: TGTGCCATCAGTGACGGAAGGGGGGGTGGGCAGCCCCAGCATTTT; CDR3 protein: CAISDGRGGGQPQHF
J gene: TRBJ2-5; clone size: few; D gene: TRBD1; V gene: TRBV20-1; CDR3 DNA: TGCAGTGCTGGACAGGGGGCAGAGTGGGAGACCCAGTACTTC; CDR3 protein: CSAGQGAEWETQYF
J gene: TRBJ2-6; clone size: -; D gene: -; V gene: TRBV7-2; CDR3 DNA: TGTGCCAGCAGCTTTTTTTCTGGGGCCAACGTCCTGACTTTC; CDR3 protein: CASSFFSGANVLTF
J gene: TRBJ1-2; clone size: -; D gene: TRBD1; V gene: TRBV7-9; CDR3 DNA: TGTGCCAGCAGCGCGGACAGGGAAAATGGCTACACCTTC; CDR3 protein: CASSADRENGYTF
J gene: TRBJ2-1; clone size: -; D gene: -; V gene: TRBV20-1; CDR3 DNA: TGCAGTGCTGGATACAATGAGCAGTTCTTC; CDR3 protein: CSAGYNEQFF
J gene: TRBJ1-1; clone size: -; D gene: -; V gene: TRBV20-1; CDR3 DNA: TGCAGTGCCACGGGCAACACTGAAGCTTTCTTT; CDR3 protein: CSATGNTEAFF
J gene: TRBJ2-7; clone size: -; D gene: TRBD1; V gene: TRBV27; CDR3 DNA: TGTGCCAGCGCCAGGACAGGGGGCAACGAGCAGTACTTC; CDR3 protein: CASARTGGNEQYF
J gene: TRBJ1-2; clone size: -; D gene: -; V gene: TRBV18; CDR3 DNA: TGTGCCAGCTCACCTGGCAGGTCCTATGGCTACACCTTC; CDR3 protein: CASSPGRSYGYTF
J gene: TRBJ2-7; clone size: -; D gene: -; V gene: TRBV19; CDR3 DNA: TGTGCCAGTAGTTTGAGCTTCTCCAACGAGCAGTACTTC; CDR3 protein: CASSLSFSNEQYF
J gene: TRBJ1-2; clone size: -; D gene: -; V gene: TRBV6-1; CDR3 DNA: TGTGCCAGCGCCCTCACCGGTGACTATGGCTACACCTTC; CDR3 protein: CASALTGDYGYTF